The clone carrying this T cell receptor beta chain appeared many times. V lost 5 bases and J 7 bases, leaving 9 bases between the germline ends. The CDR3 totals 11 residues. Per the germline V gene, CDR1 is DFQATT and CDR2 is SNEGSKA (reference sequence). MiXCR, applied by TCRdb to the 5' RACE reads, yields one record per CDR3 protein. The sample comprises 59,000 or so distinct CDR3 sequences, over 10% of which are singletons, and approximately 1.4% rests with the top ten. The record originates from a study of early T cells in non-severe SARS-CoV-2 infection. The receptor was derived from an adult who was a healthcare worker with PCR-confirmed SARS-CoV-2 infection or an uninfected control (not recorded which). This sequence joins TRBV20-1 and TRBJ2-1; a possible D gene is TRBD1 (5 bases). The specimen comprised whole blood, sampled at baseline. This chain's CDR3 is CSAPQGNEQFF. CDR3 sequence (DNA): TGCAGTGCTCCTCAGGGTAATGAGCAGTTCTTC.